This T cell receptor (beta chain) was identified during a study of blood T cell repertoires in COVID-19. Study context: The United States, Italy and Spain supplied acute and convalescent COVID-19 samples. Sources were T cells, B-cell-depleted T cells, or PBMCs; the material itself was cDNA or gDNA.

As processed by the authors: Amplification of reference gene primers was used by the study to estimate nucleated cell counts. Sequencing used immunoSEQ multiplex PCR; TCRdb keeps in-frame clones, though not all of them. V, J and clone size reflect that table, while D and trimming were determined from the DNA. The table has 250,000 to 300,000 clones, almost 85% seen once. The sample consisted of peripheral blood. This receptor was obtained from a middle-aged man with active or convalescent COVID-19.

Here the CDR3 reads CASSSGANTEAFF. The CDR3 bases are TGTGCCAGCAGCTCTGGGGCGAACACTGAAGCTTTCTTT. The V and J genes are TRBV7-3 and TRBJ1-1; tentative D call: TRBD1 (5 bases). The V end lost 4 bases, the J end lost 1 base, and 7 bases lay between the germline ends. Germline V gene sequence: CDR1 SGHTA, CDR2 FQGTGA. This CDR3 is built from 13 residues. Looking up the rest from reference TRBV7-3 and TRBJ1-1 gives the full variable domain: GAGVSQTPSNKVTEKGKYVELRCDPISGHTALYWYRQSLGQGPEFLIYFQGTGAADDSGLPNDRFFAVRPEGSVSTLKIQRTERGDSAVYLCASSSGANTEAFFGQGTRLTVV.